Listed below are T cell receptor beta chains from one sample, sequenced in a study of blood T cells in healthy people across ages. TCRdb ran MiXCR on the 5' RACE reads and lists one entry per CDR3 protein. This sample yields 1.6 million or so distinct CDR3 sequences, of which roughly a third are seen a single time; approximately 11% belongs to the top ten. Source material: blood. The receptors here all came from a woman aged 25 to 39 in good health. Both conserved end residues are part of each CDR3. A D gene is named only where the DNA matches it firmly. Size values are once, few and many counts, or a class for expanded clones, and some rows have none.

clone size: NA; J gene: TRBJ2-3; V gene: TRBV6-1; D gene: TRBD1; CDR3 length: 16; CDR3 DNA: TGTGCCAGCAGCACTCAACAGGGGGCTAGCACAGATACGCAGTATTTT; CDR3 protein: CASSTQQGASTDTQYF
clone size: few; J gene: TRBJ2-1; V gene: TRBV20-1; D gene: NA; CDR3 length: 13; CDR3 DNA: TGCAGTGCTGCCGGGACACCAAGAAATGAGCAGTTCTTC; CDR3 protein: CSAAGTPRNEQFF
clone size: few; J gene: TRBJ2-1; V gene: TRBV20-1; D gene: NA; CDR3 length: 16; CDR3 DNA: TGCAGTGCCCCAGCAGTTGAGGGGCCATCCTACAATGAGCAGTTCTTC; CDR3 protein: CSAPAVEGPSYNEQFF
clone size: few; J gene: TRBJ2-1; V gene: TRBV10-3; D gene: NA; CDR3 length: 16; CDR3 DNA: TGTGCCATCAGTGGCCGGGGTCAGAGCTCCTACAATGAGCAGTTCTTC; CDR3 protein: CAISGRGQSSYNEQFF
clone size: few; J gene: TRBJ2-5; V gene: TRBV7-6; D gene: NA; CDR3 length: 16; CDR3 DNA: TGTGCCAGCAGCTTAGTTGGGCCATTAATACAAGAGACCCAGTACTTC; CDR3 protein: CASSLVGPLIQETQYF
clone size: NA; J gene: TRBJ2-1; V gene: TRBV27; D gene: TRBD2; CDR3 length: 15; CDR3 DNA: TGTGCCAGCCGTCGCCCGGGACTAGCGAGTAATGAGCAGTTCTTC; CDR3 protein: CASRRPGLASNEQFF
clone size: many; J gene: TRBJ1-2; V gene: TRBV10-3; D gene: NA; CDR3 length: 15; CDR3 DNA: TGTGCCATCAGTGAATTAACAGGGTCTTGGGGCGGCTACACCTTC; CDR3 protein: CAISELTGSWGGYTF
clone size: once; J gene: TRBJ1-4; V gene: TRBV15; D gene: TRBD1; CDR3 length: 16; CDR3 DNA: TGTGCCACCAGCAGGAAATCCGGGACAGGGAATGAAAAACTGTTTTTT; CDR3 protein: CATSRKSGTGNEKLFF
clone size: few; J gene: TRBJ1-1; V gene: TRBV7-6; D gene: NA; CDR3 length: 13; CDR3 DNA: TGTGCCAGCAGAAGGGAAGTATACACTGAAGCTTTCTTT; CDR3 protein: CASRREVYTEAFF
clone size: NA; J gene: TRBJ2-1; V gene: TRBV6-6; D gene: TRBD1; CDR3 length: 17; CDR3 DNA: TGTGCCAGCAGTTACTCGGGGGACAGGGTGAGGGACAATGAGCAGTTCTTC; CDR3 protein: CASSYSGDRVRDNEQFF
clone size: NA; J gene: TRBJ2-7; V gene: TRBV28; D gene: TRBD1; CDR3 length: 17; CDR3 DNA: TGTACCAGCAGTTTATTCCAGGGGGCGCGAGAAACCTACGAGCAGTACTTC; CDR3 protein: CTSSLFQGARETYEQYF
clone size: few; J gene: TRBJ1-2; V gene: TRBV27; D gene: NA; CDR3 length: 15; CDR3 DNA: TGTGCCAGCAGTTTATTTGGGGCAGGCCTATATGGCTACACCTTC; CDR3 protein: CASSLFGAGLYGYTF
clone size: few; J gene: TRBJ2-7; V gene: TRBV7-9; D gene: NA; CDR3 length: 16; CDR3 DNA: TGTGCCAGCAGCTCCCGAACAGGGCAACGGTTCCACGAGCAGTACTTC; CDR3 protein: CASSSRTGQRFHEQYF
clone size: once; J gene: TRBJ1-5; V gene: TRBV7-8; D gene: NA; CDR3 length: 18; CDR3 DNA: TGTGCCAGCAGCGGAAGGGGCGGCGCAAATTTATACCTTGAGCCCCAGCATTTT; CDR3 protein: CASSGRGGANLYLEPQHF
clone size: NA; J gene: TRBJ2-5; V gene: TRBV6-5; D gene: TRBD1; CDR3 length: 16; CDR3 DNA: TGTGCCAGCAGTTACCGGACGAACAGGGGACAAGAGACCCAGTACTTC; CDR3 protein: CASSYRTNRGQETQYF
clone size: NA; J gene: TRBJ2-2; V gene: TRBV20-1; D gene: NA; CDR3 length: 15; CDR3 DNA: TGCAGTGCTAGGAAGCGATCCGGGAACACCGGGGAGCTGTTTTTT; CDR3 protein: CSARKRSGNTGELFF
clone size: NA; J gene: TRBJ2-4; V gene: TRBV21-1; D gene: NA; CDR3 length: 16; CDR3 DNA: TGTGCCAGCAGCTTAACGGGACAGAAAAAGAAAAACATTCAGTACTTC; CDR3 protein: CASSLTGQKKKNIQYF
clone size: few; J gene: TRBJ2-3; V gene: TRBV6-1; D gene: NA; CDR3 length: 14; CDR3 DNA: TGTGCCAGCGATAATTTGGCGGTCACAGATACGCAGTATTTT; CDR3 protein: CASDNLAVTDTQYF
clone size: few; J gene: TRBJ2-6; V gene: TRBV5-1; D gene: NA; CDR3 length: 17; CDR3 DNA: TGCGCCAGCAGCATTTTTTCAGGGCAGGCTGGGGCCAACGTCCTGACTTTC; CDR3 protein: CASSIFSGQAGANVLTF
clone size: NA; J gene: TRBJ1-2; V gene: TRBV4-1; D gene: NA; CDR3 length: 15; CDR3 DNA: TGCGCCAGCAGCCCAGGGGCGGGGGTTCGGGATGGCTACACCTTC; CDR3 protein: CASSPGAGVRDGYTF
clone size: many; J gene: TRBJ2-3; V gene: TRBV6-5; D gene: TRBD2; CDR3 length: 16; CDR3 DNA: TGTGCCAGCAGTTACAATCGACTAGCGGGCACAGATACGCAGTATTTT; CDR3 protein: CASSYNRLAGTDTQYF
clone size: once; J gene: TRBJ2-1; V gene: TRBV12-3/TRBV12-4; D gene: TRBD2; CDR3 length: 16; CDR3 DNA: TGTGCCAGCAGGACTAGCGGGAGGGGAAGTGGAAATGAGCAGTTCTTC; CDR3 protein: CASRTSGRGSGNEQFF
clone size: NA; J gene: TRBJ2-2; V gene: TRBV7-3; D gene: NA; CDR3 length: 16; CDR3 DNA: TGTGCCAGCAGCTTATCTTGGCCTGCCAACACCGGGGAGCTGTTTTTT; CDR3 protein: CASSLSWPANTGELFF
clone size: few; J gene: TRBJ1-2; V gene: TRBV2; D gene: NA; CDR3 length: 15; CDR3 DNA: TGTGCCAGCAGTGAAAAGAGACTGGAGTCCTATGGCTACACCTTC; CDR3 protein: CASSEKRLESYGYTF
clone size: many; J gene: TRBJ2-3; V gene: TRBV6-5; D gene: TRBD2; CDR3 length: 13; CDR3 DNA: TGTGCCAGCAGTCTGACTAGCGCAGATACGCAGTATTTT; CDR3 protein: CASSLTSADTQYF
clone size: few; J gene: TRBJ2-7; V gene: TRBV20-1; D gene: NA; CDR3 length: 15; CDR3 DNA: TGCAGTGCTAGGAGGGACTCGAGGAACTCCTACGAGCAGTACTTC; CDR3 protein: CSARRDSRNSYEQYF
clone size: NA; J gene: TRBJ1-1; V gene: TRBV6-2/TRBV6-3; D gene: TRBD1; CDR3 length: 15; CDR3 DNA: TGTGCCAGCAGTTACTCGAGGGGGCGGAGAACTGAAGCTTTCTTT; CDR3 protein: CASSYSRGRRTEAFF
clone size: NA; J gene: TRBJ1-4; V gene: TRBV3-1; D gene: TRBD1; CDR3 length: 14; CDR3 DNA: TGTGCCAGCAGCCAGGGGGGACAGGGAGGAAAACTGTTTTTT; CDR3 protein: CASSQGGQGGKLFF
clone size: NA; J gene: TRBJ2-1; V gene: TRBV20-1; D gene: TRBD2; CDR3 length: 15; CDR3 DNA: TGCAGTGCTAGACCCCCAGCGGGAGCCCACAATGAGCAGTTCTTC; CDR3 protein: CSARPPAGAHNEQFF
clone size: NA; J gene: TRBJ2-7; V gene: TRBV7-9; D gene: NA; CDR3 length: 15; CDR3 DNA: TGTGCCGGCAGCAACCTTAGCTTGGCGGGCTACGAGCAGTACTTC; CDR3 protein: CAGSNLSLAGYEQYF
clone size: NA; J gene: TRBJ2-3; V gene: TRBV3-1; D gene: NA; CDR3 length: 16; CDR3 DNA: TGTGCCAGCAGGAGGGACGGGGGGCCGGTAACAGATACGCAGTATTTT; CDR3 protein: CASRRDGGPVTDTQYF
clone size: NA; J gene: TRBJ1-5; V gene: TRBV4-1; D gene: NA; CDR3 length: 16; CDR3 DNA: TGCGCCAGCAGCCGCGGGACAAACCCTAACAATCAGCCCCAGCATTTT; CDR3 protein: CASSRGTNPNNQPQHF
clone size: NA; J gene: TRBJ1-1; V gene: TRBV11-2; D gene: NA; CDR3 length: 13; CDR3 DNA: TGTGCCAGCAGCTTAGGGGTTGATGGGGGAGCTTTCTTT; CDR3 protein: CASSLGVDGGAFF